The clone carrying this T cell receptor beta chain was counted a few times. These data are taken from a study of identical twins. This CDR3 is 13 amino acids long. The V gene end was trimmed by 4 bases and the J gene end by 12 bases; junction bases not matched to a gene: 12. Germline assignment: CDR1 SQVTM and CDR2 ANQGSEA. TCRdb processed the 5' RACE reads anew with MiXCR; each CDR3 protein has one entry. This sample has 520,000 or so distinct CDR3 sequences; roughly a fifth occur once, and the top ten carry about 0.91%. The same sample was also studied in work on T cells expressing NK-cell markers.

This chain joins TRBV29-1 and TRBJ2-5; 9 bases match TRBD2. The sample was CD4+ T cells sorted from blood. The sequence was collected from a woman under 30 in good health. DNA of the CDR3: TGCAGCGTTGCGCGGACTAGCGAGGCCCCCAAGTACTTC. Translating gives CSVARTSEAPKYF.